This is a list of T cell receptor beta chains from one sample in a study of graft-versus-host responses after intestinal transplantation. TCRdb's table, derived via immunoSEQ multiplex PCR, lists solely in-frame clones and lacks some. The sample lists 29,000 or so clones; about three quarters were seen once. The sequences come from ileum tissue, collected 98 days after intestinal transplantation. The receptors here all came from a human patient who received an intestinal transplant, so some T cells may come from the graft donor. CDR3s include the opening cysteine and the closing phenylalanine or tryptophan. A D gene is named only where the DNA matches it firmly. Clone size is given for some rows only: seen once, a few or many times, or a class if the clone is expanded.

V gene: TRBV9
J gene: TRBJ2-5
D gene: TRBD1
clone size: once
CDR3 protein: CASSSTAGGQETQYF
CDR3 DNA: TGTGCCAGCAGCTCAACAGCAGGGGGCCAGGAGACCCAGTACTTC

V gene: TRBV7-8
J gene: TRBJ1-2
D gene: NA
clone size: NA
CDR3 protein: CASSVGATLSGYGYTF
CDR3 DNA: TGTGCCAGCTCCGTCGGGGCCACCCTCTCTGGCTATGGCTACACCTTC

V gene: TRBV7-9
J gene: TRBJ2-3
D gene: TRBD2
clone size: NA
CDR3 protein: CASSLEVLAGRHTQYF
CDR3 DNA: TGTGCCAGCAGCTTAGAGGTGCTAGCGGGGCGTCATACGCAGTATTTT

V gene: TRBV2
J gene: TRBJ2-7
D gene: TRBD2
clone size: NA
CDR3 protein: CASSEAAGGPHEQYF
CDR3 DNA: TGTGCCAGCAGTGAAGCTGCGGGGGGGCCGCACGAGCAGTACTTC

V gene: TRBV6-5
J gene: TRBJ2-7
D gene: NA
clone size: NA
CDR3 protein: CASSSRSTVGDEQYF
CDR3 DNA: TGTGCCAGCAGTTCTCGCTCGACAGTTGGGGACGAGCAGTACTTC

V gene: TRBV30
J gene: TRBJ2-7
D gene: NA
clone size: NA
CDR3 protein: CAWSRGYEQYF
CDR3 DNA: TGTGCCTGGAGTAGAGGCTACGAGCAGTACTTC

V gene: TRBV7-8
J gene: TRBJ2-2
D gene: TRBD1
clone size: NA
CDR3 protein: CASSLPTGQGADTGELFF
CDR3 DNA: TGTGCCAGCAGCTTACCGACAGGACAGGGGGCTGATACCGGGGAGCTGTTTTTT

V gene: TRBV18
J gene: TRBJ2-1
D gene: TRBD2
clone size: few
CDR3 protein: CASSPPGLAWNEQFF
CDR3 DNA: TGTGCCAGCTCACCACCGGGACTAGCTTGGAATGAGCAGTTCTTC

V gene: TRBV25-1
J gene: TRBJ2-1
D gene: NA
clone size: NA
CDR3 protein: CASNGGTDYEQFF
CDR3 DNA: TGTGCCAGCAATGGCGGGACCGATTATGAGCAGTTCTTC

V gene: TRBV11-2
J gene: TRBJ2-1
D gene: TRBD1
clone size: NA
CDR3 protein: CASSQQGVGHNEQFF
CDR3 DNA: TGTGCCAGCAGCCAACAGGGGGTTGGACACAATGAGCAGTTCTTC

V gene: TRBV7-8
J gene: TRBJ1-5
D gene: NA
clone size: NA
CDR3 protein: CASSLEVSNQPQHF
CDR3 DNA: TGTGCCAGCAGCTTAGAGGTTAGCAATCAGCCCCAGCATTTT

V gene: TRBV6-8
J gene: TRBJ1-5
D gene: TRBD1
clone size: NA
CDR3 protein: CASSPDRGEHDNQPQHF
CDR3 DNA: TGTGCCAGCAGTCCCGACAGGGGCGAACACGACAATCAGCCCCAGCATTTT

V gene: TRBV9
J gene: TRBJ1-2
D gene: TRBD1
clone size: NA
CDR3 protein: CASSVGGQGVEGYTF
CDR3 DNA: TGTGCCAGCAGCGTAGGGGGACAGGGGGTCGAAGGCTACACCTTC

V gene: TRBV7-6
J gene: TRBJ2-7
D gene: NA
clone size: NA
CDR3 protein: CASSLGAGPSYEQYF
CDR3 DNA: TGTGCCAGCAGCTTAGGGGCCGGACCGTCATACGAGCAGTACTTC

V gene: TRBV4-2
J gene: TRBJ2-3
D gene: TRBD2
clone size: NA
CDR3 protein: CASSQVPPRRLAVTDTQYF
CDR3 DNA: TGTGCCAGCAGCCAAGTTCCCCCGAGACGACTAGCGGTCACAGATACGCAGTATTTT

V gene: TRBV2
J gene: TRBJ2-3
D gene: TRBD2
clone size: NA
CDR3 protein: CASSGLERGAPGEDTQYF
CDR3 DNA: TGTGCCAGCAGTGGGTTGGAGCGGGGGGCTCCCGGGGAAGATACGCAGTATTTT

V gene: TRBV14
J gene: TRBJ2-1
D gene: TRBD2
clone size: NA
CDR3 protein: CASSQVRGGNEQFF
CDR3 DNA: TGTGCCAGCAGCCAAGTCCGGGGAGGGAATGAGCAGTTCTTC

V gene: TRBV5-1
J gene: TRBJ1-1
D gene: TRBD1
clone size: NA
CDR3 protein: CASSPGTGVAGNTEAFF
CDR3 DNA: TGCGCCAGCAGCCCCGGGACAGGGGTTGCCGGGAACACTGAAGCTTTCTTT

V gene: TRBV9
J gene: TRBJ2-1
D gene: TRBD2
clone size: NA
CDR3 protein: CASSSSGAEPVPEQFF
CDR3 DNA: TGTGCCAGCAGTTCTAGCGGGGCGGAACCCGTCCCTGAGCAGTTCTTC

V gene: TRBV11-2
J gene: TRBJ1-5
D gene: NA
clone size: NA
CDR3 protein: CASSLSGPASNQPQHF
CDR3 DNA: TGTGCCAGCAGCTTAAGCGGGCCAGCGTCTAATCAGCCCCAGCATTTT

V gene: TRBV19
J gene: TRBJ2-1
D gene: NA
clone size: few
CDR3 protein: CASSSGAVEFF
CDR3 DNA: TGTGCCAGCTCATCCGGGGCAGTGGAGTTCTTC

V gene: TRBV4-1
J gene: TRBJ2-1
D gene: TRBD2
clone size: once
CDR3 protein: CASSQIAGLSSYNEQFF
CDR3 DNA: TGCGCCAGCAGCCAGATAGCGGGGCTTAGCTCCTACAATGAGCAGTTCTTC

V gene: TRBV19
J gene: TRBJ1-5
D gene: NA
clone size: NA
CDR3 protein: CASRLGTNQPQHF
CDR3 DNA: TGTGCCAGTAGACTCGGGACAAATCAGCCCCAGCATTTT

V gene: TRBV27
J gene: TRBJ2-4
D gene: TRBD1
clone size: once
CDR3 protein: CASSFLGGDLNIQYF
CDR3 DNA: TGTGCCAGCAGTTTCTTAGGGGGCGACTTAAACATTCAGTACTTC

V gene: TRBV27
J gene: TRBJ2-7
D gene: NA
clone size: NA
CDR3 protein: CASSLGPGGSYEQYF
CDR3 DNA: TGTGCCAGCAGTTTAGGGCCAGGTGGATCCTACGAGCAGTACTTC

V gene: TRBV30
J gene: TRBJ2-3
D gene: NA
clone size: NA
CDR3 protein: CAWRGMTGSGTDTQYF
CDR3 DNA: TGTGCCTGGAGGGGGATGACAGGTTCGGGCACAGATACGCAGTATTTT

V gene: TRBV7-9
J gene: TRBJ1-4
D gene: NA
clone size: NA
CDR3 protein: CASSFGPAGEKLFF
CDR3 DNA: TGTGCCAGCAGCTTCGGGCCGGCAGGTGAAAAACTGTTTTTT

V gene: TRBV19
J gene: TRBJ2-1
D gene: TRBD2
clone size: NA
CDR3 protein: CASSPGLAGTSYNEQFF
CDR3 DNA: TGTGCCAGTAGTCCGGGACTAGCGGGGACATCCTACAATGAGCAGTTCTTC

V gene: TRBV9
J gene: TRBJ1-1
D gene: NA
clone size: few
CDR3 protein: CASGPGTEAFF
CDR3 DNA: TGTGCCAGCGGCCCGGGGACTGAAGCTTTCTTT

V gene: TRBV5-6
J gene: TRBJ2-7
D gene: TRBD2
clone size: NA
CDR3 protein: CASTAKRGAVYEQYF
CDR3 DNA: TGTGCCAGCACCGCGAAGCGGGGGGCCGTCTACGAGCAGTACTTC

V gene: TRBV9
J gene: TRBJ2-7
D gene: TRBD2
clone size: NA
CDR3 protein: CASSVDAGGPHEQYF
CDR3 DNA: TGTGCCAGCAGCGTAGATGCGGGGGGGCCCCACGAGCAGTACTTC

V gene: TRBV28
J gene: TRBJ1-1
D gene: NA
clone size: NA
CDR3 protein: CASSSDPFSAFF
CDR3 DNA: TGTGCCAGCAGTTCCGACCCCTTCTCAGCTTTCTTT

V gene: TRBV28
J gene: TRBJ2-3
D gene: NA
clone size: NA
CDR3 protein: CASSLGGGVFYTDTQYF
CDR3 DNA: TGTGCCAGCAGTTTAGGAGGGGGGGTTTTTTACACAGATACGCAGTATTTT